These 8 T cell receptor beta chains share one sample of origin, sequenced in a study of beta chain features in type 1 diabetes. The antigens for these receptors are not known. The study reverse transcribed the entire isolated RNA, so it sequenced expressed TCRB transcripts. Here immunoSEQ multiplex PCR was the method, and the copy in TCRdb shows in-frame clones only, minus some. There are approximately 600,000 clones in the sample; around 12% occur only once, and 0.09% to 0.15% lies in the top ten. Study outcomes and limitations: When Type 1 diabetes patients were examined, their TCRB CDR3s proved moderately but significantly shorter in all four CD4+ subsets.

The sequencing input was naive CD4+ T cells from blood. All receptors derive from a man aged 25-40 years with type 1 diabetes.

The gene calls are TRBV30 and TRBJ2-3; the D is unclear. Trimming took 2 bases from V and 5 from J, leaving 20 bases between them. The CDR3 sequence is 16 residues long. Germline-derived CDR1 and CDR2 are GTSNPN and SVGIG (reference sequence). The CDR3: CAWSRTEQIVGDTQYF. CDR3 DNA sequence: TGTGCCTGGAGTAGGACGGAGCAAATCGTGGGAGATACGCAGTATTTT.

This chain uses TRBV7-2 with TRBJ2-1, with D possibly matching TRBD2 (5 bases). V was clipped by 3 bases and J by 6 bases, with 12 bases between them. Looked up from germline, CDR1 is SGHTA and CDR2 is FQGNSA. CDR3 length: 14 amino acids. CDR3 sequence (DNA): TGTGCCAGCAGCTTTAGGTCTAGCAGCAATGAGCAGTTCTTC. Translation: CASSFRSSSNEQFF.

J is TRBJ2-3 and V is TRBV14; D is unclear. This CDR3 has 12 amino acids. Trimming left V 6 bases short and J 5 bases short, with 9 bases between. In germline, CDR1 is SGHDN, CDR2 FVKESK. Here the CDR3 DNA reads TGTGCCAGCAGTTGGATCGGAGATACGCAGTATTTT. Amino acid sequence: CASSWIGDTQYF.

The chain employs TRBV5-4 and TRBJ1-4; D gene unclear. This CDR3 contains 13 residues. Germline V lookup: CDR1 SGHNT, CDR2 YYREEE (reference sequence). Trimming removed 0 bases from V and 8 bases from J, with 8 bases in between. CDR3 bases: TGTGCCAGCAGCTTGGACCCAAGGGAAAAACTGTTTTTT. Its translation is CASSLDPREKLFF.

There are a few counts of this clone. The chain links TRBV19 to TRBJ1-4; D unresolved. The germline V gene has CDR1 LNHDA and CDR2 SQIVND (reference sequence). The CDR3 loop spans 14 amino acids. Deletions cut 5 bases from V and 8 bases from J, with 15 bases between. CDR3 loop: CASSSWAGDEKLFF. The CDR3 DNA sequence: TGTGCCAGTAGTTCCTGGGCAGGCGACGAAAAACTGTTTTTT. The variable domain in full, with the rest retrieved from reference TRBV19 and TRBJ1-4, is DGGITQSPKYLFRKEGQNVTLSCEQNLNHDAMYWYRQDPGQGLRLIYYSQIVNDFQKGDIAEGYSVSREKKESFPLTVTSAQKNPTAFYLCASSSWAGDEKLFFGSGTQLSVL.

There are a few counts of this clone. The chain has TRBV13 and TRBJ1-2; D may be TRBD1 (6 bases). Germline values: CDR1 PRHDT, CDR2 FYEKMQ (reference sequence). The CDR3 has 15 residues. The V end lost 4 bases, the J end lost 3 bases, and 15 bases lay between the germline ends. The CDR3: CASSSNLRGDYGYTF. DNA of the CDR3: TGTGCCAGCAGCTCCAACCTCAGGGGTGACTATGGCTACACCTTC.

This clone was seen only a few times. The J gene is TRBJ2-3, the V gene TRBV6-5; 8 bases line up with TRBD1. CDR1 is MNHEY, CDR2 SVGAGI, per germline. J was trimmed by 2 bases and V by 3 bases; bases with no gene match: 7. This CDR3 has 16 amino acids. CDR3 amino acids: CASSYPGQGYTDTQYF. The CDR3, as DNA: TGTGCCAGCAGTTATCCCGGACAGGGCTACACAGATACGCAGTATTTT.

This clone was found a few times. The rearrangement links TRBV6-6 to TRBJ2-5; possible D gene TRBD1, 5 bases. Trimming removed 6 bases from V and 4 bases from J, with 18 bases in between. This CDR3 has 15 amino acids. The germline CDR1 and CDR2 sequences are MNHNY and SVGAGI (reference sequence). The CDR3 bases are TGTGCCAGCAGCCCCGTGGCAGGTCAGGGAGAGACCCAGTACTTC. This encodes CASSPVAGQGETQYF.